This is a list of T cell receptor beta chains from one sample in a study of beta chain features in type 1 diabetes. Assay: immunoSEQ multiplex PCR; the TCRdb copy retains only in-frame clones and omits some. Of around 320,000 clones listed, roughly 15% are singletons. The sequenced sample consisted of central memory CD4+ T cells from blood. These receptors were taken from a man between 25 and 39 years old in good health. The CDR3 runs from the conserved cysteine through the conserved F or W.

J gene	V gene	CDR3 length	CDR3 protein
TRBJ1-2	TRBV6-6	13	CASRDGEYYGYTF
TRBJ2-5	TRBV4-2	18	CASSQDYGQISPRETQYF
TRBJ1-2	TRBV4-2	15	CASSQESSLSYGYTF
TRBJ1-2	TRBV5-1	14	CASSLERRSYGYTF
TRBJ2-2	TRBV19	18	CASTWTEPLWGLPGELFF
TRBJ1-4	TRBV30	13	CAWSQGSYEKLFF
TRBJ1-1	TRBV18	13	CASSSSGGTEAFF
TRBJ1-2	TRBV10-2	13	CASSEQAQGGYTF
TRBJ2-7	TRBV7-2	15	CASSPELGGGYEQYF
TRBJ1-2	TRBV19	12	CASSISLNGYTF
TRBJ1-2	TRBV27	13	CASGGGQGGWYTF
TRBJ2-1	TRBV7-7	13	CASSPVTPGQQFF
TRBJ2-1	TRBV27	13	CASSLGSGTREFF
TRBJ2-1	TRBV7-3	12	CASSPGRNEQFF
TRBJ1-2	TRBV25-1	11	CASSELGDHTF
TRBJ2-1	TRBV6-4	14	CASSEGQAHNEQFF
TRBJ2-5	TRBV7-7	13	CASSPRTGVTQYF
TRBJ1-3	TRBV6-4	13	CASSDSPSNTIYF
TRBJ1-2	TRBV7-8	14	CASSQNRDRVAYTF
TRBJ2-2	TRBV6-1	16	CASSELGGGRTGELFF
TRBJ2-1	TRBV7-2	14	CASSLRARGDEQFF
TRBJ2-1	TRBV7-3	13	CASSLYMGNEQFF
TRBJ2-3	TRBV4-2	16	CASSQEWLAWADTQYF
TRBJ1-2	TRBV18	14	CASSRESANCGYTF
TRBJ2-5	TRBV19	13	CASSPRTRETQYF
TRBJ2-7	TRBV5-1	16	CASSLSSGGSSYEQYF
TRBJ1-4	TRBV4-3	17	CASSQTQITHLGEKLFF
TRBJ1-6	TRBV4-3	14	CASSQDGLTSPLHF
TRBJ2-2	TRBV11-2	15	CASSGGTANTGELFF
TRBJ2-3	TRBV5-4	18	CASSPGAGTSGKTDTQYF
TRBJ2-5	TRBV7-2	16	CASSLAGQGAGETQYF
TRBJ2-3	TRBV4-1	13	CASSPPGVDTQYF
TRBJ2-1	TRBV7-9	14	CASTPAGPYNEQFF
TRBJ1-6	TRBV12-5	14	CASGFTGGNSPLHF
TRBJ1-6	TRBV12-2	19	CASRLAQGPYSSYNSPLHF
TRBJ2-3	TRBV7-2	11	CASSPSYTQYF
TRBJ2-3	TRBV5-6	15	CASSWTSGSTDTQYF
TRBJ2-1	TRBV23-1	18	CASTPLLAAKEEDNEQFF
TRBJ1-2	TRBV28	14	CASSTTAGEYGYTF
TRBJ2-5	TRBV6-4	14	CAIRARFRQETQYF
TRBJ2-5	TRBV28	14	CASKVGGLSETQYF
TRBJ2-7	TRBV7-8	16	CASSLATLGGDYEQYF
TRBJ1-5	TRBV19	15	CASSIFGDSNQPQHF
TRBJ2-3	TRBV6-1	13	CASSKDATDTQYF
TRBJ2-3	TRBV7-2	12	CASSFYLDTQYF
TRBJ1-3	TRBV4-3	17	CASSQDTQGSSGNTIYF
TRBJ1-2	TRBV5-1	13	CASSLESGYGYTF
TRBJ1-4	TRBV7-6	11	CASSSRGELFF
TRBJ2-5	TRBV27	14	CASSLRGASETQYF
TRBJ1-6	TRBV18	13	CASSTETNSPLHF
TRBJ2-1	TRBV6-5	14	CATHAGSALNEQFF
TRBJ2-3	TRBV7-2	17	CASSTTGTSGSTDTQYF
TRBJ2-1	TRBV9	15	CASSVVPTSENEQLF
TRBJ2-1	TRBV7-2	17	CASSSSLAGGMSNEQFF
TRBJ2-5	TRBV30	15	CAWTRKAGVQETQYF